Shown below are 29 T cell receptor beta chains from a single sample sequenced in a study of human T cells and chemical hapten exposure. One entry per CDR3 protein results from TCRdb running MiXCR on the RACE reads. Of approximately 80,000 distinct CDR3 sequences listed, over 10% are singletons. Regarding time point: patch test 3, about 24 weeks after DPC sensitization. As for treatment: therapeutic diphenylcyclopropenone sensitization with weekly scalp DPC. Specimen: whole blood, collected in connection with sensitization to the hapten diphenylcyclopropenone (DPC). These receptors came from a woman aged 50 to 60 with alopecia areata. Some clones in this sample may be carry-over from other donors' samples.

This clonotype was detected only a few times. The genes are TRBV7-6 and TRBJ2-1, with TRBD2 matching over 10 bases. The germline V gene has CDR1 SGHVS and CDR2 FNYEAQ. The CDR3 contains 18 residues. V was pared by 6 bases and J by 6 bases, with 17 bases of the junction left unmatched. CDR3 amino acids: CASSSNPLPGLAINEQFF. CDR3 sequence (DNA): TGTGCCAGCAGTTCTAACCCGTTACCGGGACTAGCGATCAATGAGCAGTTCTTC.

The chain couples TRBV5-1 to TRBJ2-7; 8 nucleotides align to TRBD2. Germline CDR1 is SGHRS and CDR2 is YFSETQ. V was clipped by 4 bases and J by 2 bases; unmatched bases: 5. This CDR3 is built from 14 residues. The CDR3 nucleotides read TGCGCCAGCAGCGAAAGCGGGAGAGCCTACGAGCAGTACTTC. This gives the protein CASSESGRAYEQYF.

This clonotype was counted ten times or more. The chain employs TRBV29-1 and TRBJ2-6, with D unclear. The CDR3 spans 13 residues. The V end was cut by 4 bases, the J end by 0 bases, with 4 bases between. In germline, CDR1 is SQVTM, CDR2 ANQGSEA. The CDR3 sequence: CSVANSGANVLTF. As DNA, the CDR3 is TGCAGCGTTGCGAACTCTGGGGCCAACGTCCTGACTTTC.

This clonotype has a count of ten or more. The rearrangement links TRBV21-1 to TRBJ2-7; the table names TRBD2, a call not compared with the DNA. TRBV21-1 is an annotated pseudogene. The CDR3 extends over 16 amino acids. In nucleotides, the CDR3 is TGTGCCAGCAGCAAATTGGCTAGACCCCACTCCTACGAGCAGTACTTC. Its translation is CASSKLARPHSYEQYF.

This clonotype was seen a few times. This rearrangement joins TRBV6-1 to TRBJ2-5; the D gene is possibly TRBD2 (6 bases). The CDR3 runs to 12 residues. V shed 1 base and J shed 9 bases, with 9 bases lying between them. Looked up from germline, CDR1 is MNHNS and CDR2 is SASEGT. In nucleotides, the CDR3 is TGTGCCAGCAGTGAAGAGTGGGGGGCCCAGTACTTC. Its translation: CASSEEWGAQYF.

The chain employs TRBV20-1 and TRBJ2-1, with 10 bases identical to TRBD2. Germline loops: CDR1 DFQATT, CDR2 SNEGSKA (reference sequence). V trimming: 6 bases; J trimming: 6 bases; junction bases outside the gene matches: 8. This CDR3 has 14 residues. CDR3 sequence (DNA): TGCAGTGCCGAGCTAGCGGGAGTTTTCAATGAGCAGTTCTTC. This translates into CSAELAGVFNEQFF.

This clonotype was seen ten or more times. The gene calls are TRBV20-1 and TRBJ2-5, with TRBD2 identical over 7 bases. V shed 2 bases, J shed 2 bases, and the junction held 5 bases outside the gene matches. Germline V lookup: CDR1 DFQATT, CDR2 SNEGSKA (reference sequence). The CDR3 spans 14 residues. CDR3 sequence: CSARYSSGQETQYF. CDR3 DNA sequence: TGCAGTGCTAGATATTCTAGCGGTCAAGAGACCCAGTACTTC.

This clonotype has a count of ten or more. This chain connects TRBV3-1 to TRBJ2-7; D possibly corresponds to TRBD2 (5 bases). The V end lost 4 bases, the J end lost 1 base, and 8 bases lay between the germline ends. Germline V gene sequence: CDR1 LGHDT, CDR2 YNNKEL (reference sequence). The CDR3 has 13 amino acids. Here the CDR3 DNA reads TGTGCCAGCAGCCCTACGGGATCCTACGAGCAGTACTTC. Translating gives CASSPTGSYEQYF.

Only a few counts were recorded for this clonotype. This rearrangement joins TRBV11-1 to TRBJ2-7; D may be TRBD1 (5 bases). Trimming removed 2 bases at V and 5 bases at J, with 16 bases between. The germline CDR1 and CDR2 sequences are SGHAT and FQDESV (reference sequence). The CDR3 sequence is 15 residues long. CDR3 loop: CASSLYVQGTHEQYF. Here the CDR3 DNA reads TGTGCCAGCAGCTTATACGTCCAGGGTACCCACGAGCAGTACTTC.

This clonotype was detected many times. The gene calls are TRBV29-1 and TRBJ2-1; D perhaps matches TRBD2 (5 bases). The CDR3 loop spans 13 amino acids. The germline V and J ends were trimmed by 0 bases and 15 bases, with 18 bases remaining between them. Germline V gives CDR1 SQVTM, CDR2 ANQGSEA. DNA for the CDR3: TGCAGCGTTGAAGATCGTCGGGGTAACGACGCGTTCTTC. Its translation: CSVEDRRGNDAFF.

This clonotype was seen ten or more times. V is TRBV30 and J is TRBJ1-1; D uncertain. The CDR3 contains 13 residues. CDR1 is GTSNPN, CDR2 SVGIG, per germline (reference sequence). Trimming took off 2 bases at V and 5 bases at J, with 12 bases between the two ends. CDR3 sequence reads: CAWSRSVGTEAFF. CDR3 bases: TGTGCCTGGAGTCGCTCCGTTGGGACTGAAGCTTTCTTT.

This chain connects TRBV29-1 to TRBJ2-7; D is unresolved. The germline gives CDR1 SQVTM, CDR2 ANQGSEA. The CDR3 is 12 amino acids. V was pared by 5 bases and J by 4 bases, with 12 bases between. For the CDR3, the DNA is TGCAGCGTTTTCCAGGATGGTTACGAGCAGTACTTC. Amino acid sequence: CSVFQDGYEQYF.

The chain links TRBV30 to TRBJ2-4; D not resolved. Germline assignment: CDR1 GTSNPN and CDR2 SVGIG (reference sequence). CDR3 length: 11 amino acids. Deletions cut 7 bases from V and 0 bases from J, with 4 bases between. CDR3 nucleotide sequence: TGTGCCTCCCAAGCCAAAAACATTCAGTACTTC. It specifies CASQAKNIQYF.

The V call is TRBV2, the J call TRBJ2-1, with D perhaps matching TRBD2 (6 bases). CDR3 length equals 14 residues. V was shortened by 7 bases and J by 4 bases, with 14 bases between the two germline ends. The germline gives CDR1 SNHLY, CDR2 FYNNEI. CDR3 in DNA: TGTGCCAGCATTCTCCGGGACTCGTACAATGAGCAGTTCTTC. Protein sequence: CASILRDSYNEQFF.

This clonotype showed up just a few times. CDR3 sequence: CSVADGDNSPLHF. The CDR3 DNA reads as TGCAGCGTCGCTGACGGAGATAATTCACCCCTCCACTTT. This chain connects TRBV29-1 to TRBJ1-6; D is unclear. The CDR3 runs to 13 residues. V was pared by 6 bases and J by 5 bases, with 11 bases between. Germline CDR1 SQVTM, CDR2 ANQGSEA.

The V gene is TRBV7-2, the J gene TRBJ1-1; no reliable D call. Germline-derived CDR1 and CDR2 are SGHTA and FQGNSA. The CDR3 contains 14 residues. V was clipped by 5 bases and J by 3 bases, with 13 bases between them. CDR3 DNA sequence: TGTGCCAGCAGCCCCGTCCCCGTTTACACTGAAGCTTTCTTT. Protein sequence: CASSPVPVYTEAFF.

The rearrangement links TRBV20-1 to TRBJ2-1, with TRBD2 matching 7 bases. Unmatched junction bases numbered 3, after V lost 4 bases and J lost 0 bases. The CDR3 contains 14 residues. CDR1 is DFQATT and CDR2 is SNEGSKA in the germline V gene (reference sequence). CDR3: CSATAGYSYNEQFF. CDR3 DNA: TGCAGTGCTACAGCGGGGTACTCCTACAATGAGCAGTTCTTC.

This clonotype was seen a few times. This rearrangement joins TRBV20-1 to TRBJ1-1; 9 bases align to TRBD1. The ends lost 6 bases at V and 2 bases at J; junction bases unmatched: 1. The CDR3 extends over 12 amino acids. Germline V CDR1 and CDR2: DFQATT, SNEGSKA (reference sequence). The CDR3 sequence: CSAGQGNTEAFF. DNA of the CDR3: TGCAGTGCGGGACAGGGTAACACTGAAGCTTTCTTT.

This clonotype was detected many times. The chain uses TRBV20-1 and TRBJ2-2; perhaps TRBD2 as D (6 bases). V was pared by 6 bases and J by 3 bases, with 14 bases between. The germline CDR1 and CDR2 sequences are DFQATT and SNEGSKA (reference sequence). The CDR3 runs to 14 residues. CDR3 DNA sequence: TGCAGTGCCCCACGACTAGGCGACACCGGGGAGCTGTTTTTT. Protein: CSAPRLGDTGELFF.

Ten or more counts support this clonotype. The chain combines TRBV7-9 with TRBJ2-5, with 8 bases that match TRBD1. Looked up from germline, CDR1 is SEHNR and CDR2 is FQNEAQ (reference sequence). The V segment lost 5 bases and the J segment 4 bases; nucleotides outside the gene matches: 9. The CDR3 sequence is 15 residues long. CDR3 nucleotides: TGTGCCAGCAGCCACAGGCCGACAGGGGTAGAGACCCAGTACTTC. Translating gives CASSHRPTGVETQYF.

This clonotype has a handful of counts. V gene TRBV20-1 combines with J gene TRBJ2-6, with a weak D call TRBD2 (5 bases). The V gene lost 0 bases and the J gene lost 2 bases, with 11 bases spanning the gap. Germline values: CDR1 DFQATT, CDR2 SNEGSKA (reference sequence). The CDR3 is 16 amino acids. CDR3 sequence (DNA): TGCAGTGCTAGAGATTCGAGAGGGCCTGGGGCCAACGTCCTGACTTTC. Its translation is CSARDSRGPGANVLTF.

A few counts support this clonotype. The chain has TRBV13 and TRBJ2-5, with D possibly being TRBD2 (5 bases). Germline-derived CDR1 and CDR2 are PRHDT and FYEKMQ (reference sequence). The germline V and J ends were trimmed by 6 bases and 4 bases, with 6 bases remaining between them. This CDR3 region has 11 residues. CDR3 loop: CASRLGETQYF. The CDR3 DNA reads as TGTGCCAGCAGACTAGGAGAGACCCAGTACTTC. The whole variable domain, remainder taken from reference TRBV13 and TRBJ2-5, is AAGVIQSPRHLIKEKRETATLKCYPIPRHDTVYWYQQGPGQDPQFLISFYEKMQSDKGSIPDRFSAQQFSDYHSELNMSSLELGDSALYFCASRLGETQYFGPGTRLLVL.

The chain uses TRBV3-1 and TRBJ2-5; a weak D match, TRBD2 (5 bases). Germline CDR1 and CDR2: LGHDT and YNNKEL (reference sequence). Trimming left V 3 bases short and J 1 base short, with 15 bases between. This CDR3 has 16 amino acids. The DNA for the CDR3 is TGTGCCAGCAGCCAGAACCTTGGAGCGGTCCAAGAGACCCAGTACTTC. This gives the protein CASSQNLGAVQETQYF.

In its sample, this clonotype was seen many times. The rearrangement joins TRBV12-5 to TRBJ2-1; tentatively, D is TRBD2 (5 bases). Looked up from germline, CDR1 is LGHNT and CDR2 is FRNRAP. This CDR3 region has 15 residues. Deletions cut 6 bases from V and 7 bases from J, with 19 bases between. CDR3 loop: CASGVGELGRNEQFF. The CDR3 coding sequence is TGTGCTAGTGGGGTCGGGGAGTTAGGTCGAAATGAGCAGTTCTTC.

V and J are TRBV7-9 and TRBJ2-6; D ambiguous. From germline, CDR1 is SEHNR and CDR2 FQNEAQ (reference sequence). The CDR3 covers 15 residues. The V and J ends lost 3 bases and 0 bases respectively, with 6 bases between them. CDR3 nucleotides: TGTGCCAGCAGCTTTAGTGACTCTGGGGCCAACGTCCTGACTTTC. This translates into CASSFSDSGANVLTF.

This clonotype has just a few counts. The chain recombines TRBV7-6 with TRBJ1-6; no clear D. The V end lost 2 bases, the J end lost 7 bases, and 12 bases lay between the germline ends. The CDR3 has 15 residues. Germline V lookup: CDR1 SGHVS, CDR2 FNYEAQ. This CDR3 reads CASSLREGNNSPLHF. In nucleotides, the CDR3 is TGTGCCAGCAGCTTAAGAGAAGGAAACAATTCACCCCTCCACTTT.

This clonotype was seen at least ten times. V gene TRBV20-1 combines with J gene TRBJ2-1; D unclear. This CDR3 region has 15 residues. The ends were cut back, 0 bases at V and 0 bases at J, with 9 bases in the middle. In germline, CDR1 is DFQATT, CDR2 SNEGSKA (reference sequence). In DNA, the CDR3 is TGCAGTGCTAGAGATGCTTCCAGCTCCTACAATGAGCAGTTCTTC. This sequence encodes CSARDASSSYNEQFF.

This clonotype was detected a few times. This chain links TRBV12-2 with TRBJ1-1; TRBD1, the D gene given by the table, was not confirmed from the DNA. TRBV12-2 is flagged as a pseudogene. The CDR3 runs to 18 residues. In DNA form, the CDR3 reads TGTGCAAGTCGCTCAAGGGACAGGGGATTTTGGTTTTACACTGAAGCTTTCTTT. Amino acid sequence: CASRSRDRGFWFYTEAFF.

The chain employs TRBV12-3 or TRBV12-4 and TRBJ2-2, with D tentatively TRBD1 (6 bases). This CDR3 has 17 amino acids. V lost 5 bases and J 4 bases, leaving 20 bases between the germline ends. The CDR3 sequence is CASSVDSLPRPTGELFF. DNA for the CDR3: TGTGCCAGCAGTGTGGACAGCCTGCCAAGACCCACCGGGGAGCTGTTTTTT.